This T cell receptor beta chain emerged from a study of Ad26.COV2.S vaccination and SARS-CoV-2 variants. Looking at the study overall: Donor participated within the Ad26.COV2.S arm of the COV1001 trial.

The method was immunoSEQ multiplex PCR; TCRdb's version includes in-frame clones alone and lacks a portion of them. The table includes about 420,000 clones, approximately 87% detected once. Turning to this clone: The antigen is undetermined.

This CDR3 region has 15 residues. Germline CDR1 SGHDN, CDR2 FVKESK. The germline V and J ends were trimmed by 1 base and 4 bases, with 11 bases remaining between them. Study observations and caveats: Similar non-spike TCR breadth was seen in vaccine and placebo recipients.

Treatment given: approximately 18 received Ad26.COV2.S at low or high dose, single or two shots; about 5 received placebo; per-sample allocation not given. The samples were gathered on day 63 after the first injection of vaccine or placebo. Boston hosted the donor, who was an adult aged 18-55 years. The starting material was peripheral blood, obtained in a trial of Ad26.COV2.S vaccine versus placebo. This chain joins TRBV14 and TRBJ1-3; D is perhaps TRBD1 (6 bases). This receptor was identified in a person aged 18-65 years who received the Ad26.COV2.S COVID-19 vaccine or a placebo. The CDR3 here is CASSQVRRGGNTIYF. The CDR3 DNA reads TGTGCCAGCAGCCAAGTTCGCAGGGGAGGAAACACCATATATTTT.